Detailed here is one T cell receptor (beta chain). The antigen remains unidentified. From germline, CDR1 is MDHEN and CDR2 SYDVKM. V was clipped by 8 bases and J by 9 bases, with 19 bases between them. This CDR3 contains 13 residues. The PCR was carried out with 60 Vbeta primers and 13 Jbeta primers. Repertoires were generated with immunoSEQ multiplex PCR, while TCRdb's copy carries only in-frame clones and drops some. The sample has about 120,000 clones, around 80% seen once; the top ten hold about 8.3%. This sample was included in a study of cytomegalovirus exposure and HLA in healthy donors. Study-wide results and caveats: Researchers catalogued some 160 TCR beta chains as cytomegalovirus-associated. In a later analysis, V- and J-gene trimming of beta chains associated with a DCLRE1C missense variant, replicated independently. In a later analysis, an Asian-associated ancestry cluster reportedly showed fewer N-insertions than the roughly 730-donor mean.

The V gene is TRBV28, the J gene TRBJ2-5, with D possibly matching TRBD2 (6 bases). Sequenced sample: PBMCs. This clonotype was obtained from a woman aged 50 to 60 in good health and CMV-seropositive. The CDR3, as DNA: TGTGCCAGCGCCCGGGACTCACCTTTTTCCCAGTACTTC. This encodes CASARDSPFSQYF.